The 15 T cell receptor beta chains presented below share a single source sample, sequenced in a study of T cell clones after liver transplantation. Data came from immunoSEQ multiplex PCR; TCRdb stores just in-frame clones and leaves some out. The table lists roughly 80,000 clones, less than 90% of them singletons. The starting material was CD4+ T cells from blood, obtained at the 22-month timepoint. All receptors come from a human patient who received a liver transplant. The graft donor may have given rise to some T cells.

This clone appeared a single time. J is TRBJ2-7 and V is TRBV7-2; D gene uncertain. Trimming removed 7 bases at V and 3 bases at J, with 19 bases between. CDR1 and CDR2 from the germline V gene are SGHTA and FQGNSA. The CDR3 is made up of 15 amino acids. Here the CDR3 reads CASTHDSNPNYEQYF. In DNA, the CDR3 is TGTGCCAGCACGCACGACTCCAATCCCAACTACGAGCAGTACTTC.

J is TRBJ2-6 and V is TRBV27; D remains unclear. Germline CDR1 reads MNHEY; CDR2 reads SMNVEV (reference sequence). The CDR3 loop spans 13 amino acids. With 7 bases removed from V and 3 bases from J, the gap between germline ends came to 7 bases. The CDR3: CASMGNGANVLTF. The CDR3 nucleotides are TGTGCCAGCATGGGGAATGGGGCCAACGTCCTGACTTTC.

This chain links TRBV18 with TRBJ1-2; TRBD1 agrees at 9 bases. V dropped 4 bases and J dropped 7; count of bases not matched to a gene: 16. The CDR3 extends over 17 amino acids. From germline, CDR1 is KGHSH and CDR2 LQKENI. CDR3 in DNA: TGTGCCAGCTCACGTTACCCCGCCGGGACAGGGAGTCTTGGCTACACCTTC. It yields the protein CASSRYPAGTGSLGYTF.

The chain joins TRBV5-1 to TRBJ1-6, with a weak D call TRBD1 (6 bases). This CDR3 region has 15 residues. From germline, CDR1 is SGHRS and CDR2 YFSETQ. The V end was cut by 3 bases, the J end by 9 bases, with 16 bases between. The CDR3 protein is CASSSAQGSGSPLHF. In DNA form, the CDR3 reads TGCGCCAGCAGCTCAGCACAGGGTTCGGGTTCACCCCTCCACTTT.

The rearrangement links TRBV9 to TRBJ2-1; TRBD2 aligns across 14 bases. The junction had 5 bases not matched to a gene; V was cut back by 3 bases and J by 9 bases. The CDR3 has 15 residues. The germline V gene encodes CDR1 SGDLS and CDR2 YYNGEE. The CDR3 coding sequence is TGTGCCAGCAGCGCGGGACTAGCGGGAGTTGGTGAGCAGTTCTTC. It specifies CASSAGLAGVGEQFF. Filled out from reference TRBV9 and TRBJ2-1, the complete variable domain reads DSGVTQTPKHLITATGQRVTLRCSPRSGDLSVYWYQQSLDQGLQFLIQYYNGEERAKGNILERFSAQQFPDLHSELNLSSLELGDSALYFCASSAGLAGVGEQFFGPGTRLTVL.

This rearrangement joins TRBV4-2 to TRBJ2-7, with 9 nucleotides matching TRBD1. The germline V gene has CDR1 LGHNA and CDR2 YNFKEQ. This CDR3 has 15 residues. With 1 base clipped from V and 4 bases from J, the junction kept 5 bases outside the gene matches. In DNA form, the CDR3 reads TGTGCCAGCAGCCAAGCAGCCGGGACAGGGTACGAGCAGTACTTC. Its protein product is CASSQAAGTGYEQYF.

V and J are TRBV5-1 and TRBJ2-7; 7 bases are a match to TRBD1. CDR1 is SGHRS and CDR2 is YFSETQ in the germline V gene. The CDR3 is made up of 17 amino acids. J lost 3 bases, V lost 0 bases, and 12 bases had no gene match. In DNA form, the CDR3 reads TGCGCCAGCAGCTTGGCCACAGGGGACGTTTGGTACTACGAGCAGTACTTC. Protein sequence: CASSLATGDVWYYEQYF.

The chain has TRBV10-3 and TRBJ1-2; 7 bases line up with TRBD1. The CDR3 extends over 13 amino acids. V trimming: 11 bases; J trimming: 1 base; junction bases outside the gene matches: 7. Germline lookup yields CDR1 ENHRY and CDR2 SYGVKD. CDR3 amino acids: CALQGTDNYGYTF. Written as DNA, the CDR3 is TGTGCCCTCCAGGGGACAGATAACTATGGCTACACCTTC.

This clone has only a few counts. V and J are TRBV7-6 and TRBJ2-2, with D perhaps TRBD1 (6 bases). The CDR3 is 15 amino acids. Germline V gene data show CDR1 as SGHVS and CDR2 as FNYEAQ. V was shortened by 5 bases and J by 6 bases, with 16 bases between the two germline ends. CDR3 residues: CASSGYREQPGELFF. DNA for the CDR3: TGTGCCAGCAGCGGGTACAGGGAGCAACCCGGGGAGCTGTTTTTT.

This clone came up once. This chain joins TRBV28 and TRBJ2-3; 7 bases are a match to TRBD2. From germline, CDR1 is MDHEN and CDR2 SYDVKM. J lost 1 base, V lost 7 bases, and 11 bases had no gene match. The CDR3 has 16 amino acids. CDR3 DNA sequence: TGTGCCAGCACCGGGGAGATGGGGGGGGGCACAGATACGCAGTATTTT. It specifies CASTGEMGGGTDTQYF.

CDR3 sequence (DNA): TGTGCCAGCAGCTTATCCCCGGGGGTGGGCGAGCAGTACTTC. This gives the protein CASSLSPGVGEQYF. This chain connects TRBV11-3 to TRBJ2-7, with D possibly TRBD2 on 6 matching bases. Germline loops: CDR1 SGHNT, CDR2 YENEEA. This CDR3 region has 14 residues. V lost 2 bases and J lost 6, with 14 bases in between.

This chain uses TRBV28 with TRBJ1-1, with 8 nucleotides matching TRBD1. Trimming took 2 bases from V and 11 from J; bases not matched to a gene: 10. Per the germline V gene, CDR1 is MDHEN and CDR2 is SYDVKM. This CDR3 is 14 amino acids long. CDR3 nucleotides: TGTGCCAGCAGTTTACGGGACAGGCAAATGGTGGCTTTCTTT. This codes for CASSLRDRQMVAFF.

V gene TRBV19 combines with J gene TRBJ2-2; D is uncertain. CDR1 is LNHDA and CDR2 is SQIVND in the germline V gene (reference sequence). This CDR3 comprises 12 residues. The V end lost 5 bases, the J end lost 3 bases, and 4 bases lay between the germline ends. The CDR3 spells CASSFYTGELFF. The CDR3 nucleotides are TGTGCCAGTAGTTTTTACACCGGGGAGCTGTTTTTT.

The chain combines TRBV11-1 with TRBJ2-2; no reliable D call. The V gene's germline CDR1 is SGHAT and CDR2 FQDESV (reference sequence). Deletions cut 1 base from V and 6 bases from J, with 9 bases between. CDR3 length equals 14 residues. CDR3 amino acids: CASSLVEKSGELFF. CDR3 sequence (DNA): TGTGCCAGCAGCTTAGTAGAGAAGTCCGGGGAGCTGTTTTTT.

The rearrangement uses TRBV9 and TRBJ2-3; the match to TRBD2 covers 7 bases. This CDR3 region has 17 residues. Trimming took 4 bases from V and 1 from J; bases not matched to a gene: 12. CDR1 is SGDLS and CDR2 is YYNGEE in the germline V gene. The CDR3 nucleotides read TGTGCCAGCAGCAGCCTCGGCGGGGGTTCTGGCACAGATACGCAGTATTTT. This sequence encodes CASSSLGGGSGTDTQYF.